The sequence of this T cell receptor beta chain was determined in a study of spatial heterogeneity in lung cancer. Notes on the study in general: Resection blood, more than follow-up blood, showed ubiquitous expanded tumor TCRs.

From the 5' RACE reads, TCRdb called clonotypes with MiXCR, one entry per CDR3 protein. This table has about 92,000 distinct CDR3 sequences, approximately 12% appearing once. A remark on this clonotype: Its antigen is unidentified.

The time point was: sample taken at primary tumor resection. The CDR3 is made up of 13 amino acids. Trimming took off 6 bases at V and 2 bases at J, with 10 bases between the two ends. This sample comprised PBMCs, obtained at surgery. The source is a male donor with early-stage non-small cell lung cancer. This sequence joins TRBV12-3 or TRBV12-4 and TRBJ2-5; maybe TRBD1 (6 bases). CDR3 DNA sequence: TGTGCCAGCAGCCCGACAGGACAAGAGACCCAGTACTTC. It is translated as CASSPTGQETQYF.